This T cell receptor (beta chain) originates from a study of T cell changes during pregnancy in multiple sclerosis. Profiled with immunoSEQ multiplex PCR; TCRdb holds only in-frame clones, not every one. The sample has approximately 74,000 clones; about 85% are singletons. The V segment lost 0 bases and the J segment 2 bases; nucleotides outside the gene matches: 12. CDR1 and CDR2 (germline): GTSNPN, SVGIG (reference sequence). This CDR3 spans 17 amino acids. Sequencing used peripheral blood, obtained before pregnancy. The receptor was isolated from a female donor with multiple sclerosis, enrolled in a pregnancy study. The chain is built from TRBV30 and TRBJ2-7; 8 nucleotides align to TRBD2. CDR3 bases: TGTGCCTGGAGTGTACCCCCCCGACTAGCGCGGACCTACGAGCAGTACTTC. Translated: CAWSVPPRLARTYEQYF.